This T cell receptor (beta chain) was obtained from a study of T-cell reconstitution after alpha-beta-depleted transplantation in children. The CDR3 contains 14 residues. The junction had 9 bases not matched to a gene; V was cut back by 6 bases and J by 5 bases. CDR1 and CDR2 from the germline V gene are DFQATT and SNEGSKA (reference sequence). During its preparation, the TCRbeta library received unique molecular identifiers. One entry per CDR3 protein results from TCRdb running MiXCR on the PCR reads. In the table there are about 110,000 distinct CDR3 sequences, 10% to 13% of which are singletons. This clonotype was counted ten times or more.

This receptor was identified in a human donor who donated a stem cell graft to a child with acute lymphoblastic leukemia. The rearrangement links TRBV20-1 to TRBJ2-5, with 10 bases identical to TRBD2. The sample was PBMCs from the stem cell graft donor, taken from the stem cell graft. This CDR3 reads CSAEGSGGSETQYF. For the CDR3, the DNA is TGCAGTGCCGAGGGTAGCGGGGGGTCTGAGACCCAGTACTTC.